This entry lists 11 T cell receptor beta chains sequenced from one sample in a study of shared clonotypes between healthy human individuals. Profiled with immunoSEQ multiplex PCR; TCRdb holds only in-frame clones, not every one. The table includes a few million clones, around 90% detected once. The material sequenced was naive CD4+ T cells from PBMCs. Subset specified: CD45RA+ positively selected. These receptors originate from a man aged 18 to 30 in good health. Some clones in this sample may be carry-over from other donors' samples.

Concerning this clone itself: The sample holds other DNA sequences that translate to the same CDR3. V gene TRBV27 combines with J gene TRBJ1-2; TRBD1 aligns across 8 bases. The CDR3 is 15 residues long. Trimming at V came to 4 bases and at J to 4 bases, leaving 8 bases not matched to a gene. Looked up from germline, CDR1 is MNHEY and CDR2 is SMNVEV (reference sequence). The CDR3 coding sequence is TGTGCCAGCAGTTCCCCAGGACAGGGTTTCTATGGCTACACCTTC. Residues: CASSSPGQGFYGYTF.

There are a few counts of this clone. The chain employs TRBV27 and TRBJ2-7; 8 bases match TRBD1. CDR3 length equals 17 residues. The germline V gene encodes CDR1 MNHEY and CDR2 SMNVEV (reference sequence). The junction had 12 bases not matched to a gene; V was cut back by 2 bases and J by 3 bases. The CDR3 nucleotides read TGTGCCAGCAGTTTAATCGGACAGGGTACGTTCGGCTACGAGCAGTACTTC. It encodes CASSLIGQGTFGYEQYF.

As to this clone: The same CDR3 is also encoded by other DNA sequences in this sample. The CDR3 DNA reads as TGCAGCGTTAGACCTCCCCAAGAGACCCAGTACTTC. Translation gives CSVRPPQETQYF. The chain carries TRBV29-1 and TRBJ2-5; D unresolved. Trimming took off 5 bases at V and 1 base at J, with 8 bases between the two ends. The CDR3 loop spans 12 amino acids. Germline CDR1 SQVTM, CDR2 ANQGSEA.

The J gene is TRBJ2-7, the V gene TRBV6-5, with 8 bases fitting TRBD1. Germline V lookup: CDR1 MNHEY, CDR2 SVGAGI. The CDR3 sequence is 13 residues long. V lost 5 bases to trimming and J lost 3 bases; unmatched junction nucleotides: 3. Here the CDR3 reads CASSRQGYYEQYF. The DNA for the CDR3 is TGTGCCAGCAGTCGACAGGGGTACTACGAGCAGTACTTC.

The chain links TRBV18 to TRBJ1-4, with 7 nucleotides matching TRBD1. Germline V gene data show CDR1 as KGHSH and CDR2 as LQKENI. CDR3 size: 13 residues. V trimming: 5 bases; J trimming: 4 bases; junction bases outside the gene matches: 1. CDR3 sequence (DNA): TGTGCCAGCTCAGGGGACAGTAATGAAAAACTGTTTTTT. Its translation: CASSGDSNEKLFF. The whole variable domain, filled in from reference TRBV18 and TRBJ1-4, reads NAGVMQNPRHLVRRRGQEARLRCSPMKGHSHVYWYRQLPEEGLKFMVYLQKENIIDESGMPKERFSAEFPKEGPSILRIQQVVRGDSAAYFCASSGDSNEKLFFGSGTQLSVL.

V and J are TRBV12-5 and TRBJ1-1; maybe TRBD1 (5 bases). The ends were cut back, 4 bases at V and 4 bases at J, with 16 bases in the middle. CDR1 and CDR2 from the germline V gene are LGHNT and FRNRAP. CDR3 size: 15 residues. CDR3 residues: CASGSYPWGGTEAFF. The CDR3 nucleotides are TGTGCTAGTGGTTCCTATCCTTGGGGCGGCACTGAAGCTTTCTTT.

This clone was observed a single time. The CDR3 region has the DNA TGCGCCAGCAGCTTGGGCCGACAGGGGGCCTATGAGCAGTTCTTC. This encodes CASSLGRQGAYEQFF. This chain uses TRBV5-1 with TRBJ2-1; 10 bases are a match to TRBD1. With V trimmed by 0 bases and J by 8 bases, 5 bases remained unmatched. The CDR3 spans 15 residues. Germline V CDR1 and CDR2: SGHRS, YFSETQ.

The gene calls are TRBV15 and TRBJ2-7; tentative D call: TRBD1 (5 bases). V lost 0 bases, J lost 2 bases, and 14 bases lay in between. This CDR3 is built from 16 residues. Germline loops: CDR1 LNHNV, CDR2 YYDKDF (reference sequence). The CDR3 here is CATSRDSMGRAYEQYF. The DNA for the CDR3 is TGTGCCACCAGCAGAGATTCAATGGGCAGGGCCTACGAGCAGTACTTC.

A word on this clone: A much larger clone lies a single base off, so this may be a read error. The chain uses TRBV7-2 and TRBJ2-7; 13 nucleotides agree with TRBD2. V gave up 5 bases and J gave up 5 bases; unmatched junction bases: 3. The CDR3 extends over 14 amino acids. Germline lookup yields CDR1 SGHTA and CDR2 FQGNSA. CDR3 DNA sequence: TGTGCCAGCAGCCCCGGGACTAGCGGGAACGAGCAGTACTTC. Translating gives CASSPGTSGNEQYF.

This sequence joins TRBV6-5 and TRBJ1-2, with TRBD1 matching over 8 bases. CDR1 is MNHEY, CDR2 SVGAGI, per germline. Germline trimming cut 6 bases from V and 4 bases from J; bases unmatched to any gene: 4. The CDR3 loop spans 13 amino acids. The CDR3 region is CASSRGTGYGYTF. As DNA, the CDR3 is TGTGCCAGCAGCCGTGGGACAGGCTATGGCTACACCTTC.

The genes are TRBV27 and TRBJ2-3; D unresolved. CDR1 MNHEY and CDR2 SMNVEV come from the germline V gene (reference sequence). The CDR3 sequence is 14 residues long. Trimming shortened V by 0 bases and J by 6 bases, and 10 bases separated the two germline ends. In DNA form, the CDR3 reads TGTGCCAGCAGTTTATCGTCTGTTGCGGATACGCAGTATTTT. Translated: CASSLSSVADTQYF.